The clone carrying this T cell receptor (beta chain) was picked up one time. These data originate in a study of identical twins. From the 5' RACE reads, TCRdb called clonotypes with MiXCR, one entry per CDR3 protein. The profile shows 200,000 to 300,000 distinct CDR3 sequences, about 11% of them singletons. With 7 bases removed from V and 5 bases from J, the gap between germline ends came to 23 bases. CDR3 length equals 16 residues. The germline gives CDR1 MDHEN, CDR2 SYDVKM. Sample: memory T cells sorted from blood. V is TRBV28 and J is TRBJ1-2, with D possibly matching TRBD1 (6 bases). The TCR originated in a man aged 45 to 65 in good health. CDR3 region: CASTTPQGSLTYGYTF. CDR3 in DNA: TGTGCCAGCACTACGCCACAGGGTTCCTTGACTTATGGCTACACCTTC.